This TCR beta chain appears in the sequencing data of a study of multiple sclerosis patients with progressive multifocal leukoencephalopathy (dated by TCRdb to 2018 to 2020). General notes on the study: Peripheral T and B cells were examined in MS patients who developed PML (4 under natalizumab, 1 after alemtuzumab) and in treated patients who did not develop PML. Longitudinal follow-up was performed in two natalizumab-treated patients who later developed PML, from before therapy through 6 and 12 months to PML onset. The goal of the study was to detect any JC virus-specific or public T-cell expansions that arose at the time of PML onset. The paper as a whole reports these results and caveats: Because of the small, descriptive cohort, whether findings reflect JC virus infection or general immunocompromise remained unclear. Analysis was restricted to peripheral blood, although for natalizumab-associated PML, cerebrospinal fluid or brain lymphocytes might be more informative. When PML developed, neither common TRBV or TRBJ gene usage nor preferential TRBV-TRBJ pairings were detected. TRB clones above 0.5% frequency appeared only in PML patients, but expanded clones at PML onset were already present before and during natalizumab therapy. Less diverse TRB repertoires in most PML patients were suggested by lower normalized Shannon entropy, whereas values near 1 were observed in the natalizumab-treated controls.

The CDR3 sequence holds 16 residues, the cysteine and phenylalanine included. The kept DNA is CDR3 alone, 48 bases in frame from the first base. Trimming at the junction amounts to 5 bases on V and 8 bases on J, and the germline ends lie 21 bases apart. CDR1 and CDR2, per the germline V gene, are SGHVS and FQNEAQ. The meaning of the sample's time point label: approximately 12 months of natalizumab therapy. The treatment or condition label for this specimen denotes: on natalizumab therapy at sampling. Controls were roughly 5 natalizumab-treated MS patients who did not develop PML, sampled longitudinally. Every listed patient had earlier received interferon beta, and every PML patient was female. At 6 and 12 months of natalizumab therapy, T1 and T2 blood samples were collected, respectively. Ficoll-Hypaque density gradient centrifugation was used to isolate peripheral blood mononuclear cells. Using the immunoSEQ two-step multiplex PCR at survey-level depth, TRB CDR3 regions were amplified from genomic DNA. Synthetic inline TR CDR3 controls covering all V-J pairings were spiked into each PCR to estimate template counts and remove amplification bias. Reads went through processing to reduce amplification and sequencing bias, and quantification was done against synthetic TR CDR3 analogs. On the authors' methods: In ImmunoSEQ Analyzer, raw data were processed so that out-of-frame sequences and CDR3s with stop codons were removed, with gene names following IMGT nomenclature. Repertoire diversity was summarized as normalized Shannon entropy, defined as 1 minus Pielou's evenness. Two TRB sequences were counted as identical only if the two sequences had the same V gene, J gene and CDR3. Public PML clonotypes were defined as CDR3s shared by two or more PML-onset samples but absent from earlier samples, from controls, and from public databases. Skylign with the observed count method was used to analyze CDR3 amino acid composition at each position. This immuneACCESS table, as held by TCRdb, lists in-frame sequences with V and J called but not all clones. Of the missing ones, under half trace to an unresolved V gene in checked studies; the others have no known cause. V, J and clone size reflect that table, while D and trimming were determined from the DNA. The sample contains 25,000 to 30,000 clones, nearly 90% of them found a single time. The ten largest clonotypes hold roughly 1.3% of the sample.

To note about this clone: Its antigen is unknown. No much larger clonotype is one base removed from it; base qualities were not supplied.

The receptor chain draws on TRBV7-8 and TRBJ1-4; no D segment can be confidently identified. The sequence was collected from a human donor with multiple sclerosis. The sample here was PBMCs, taken from a patient treated with natalizumab. Read as DNA, the sequence is TGTGCCAGCAGCGGAACCCGCGGGTCCAAACAGGAAAAACTGTTTTTT. This is translated as CASSGTRGSKQEKLFF.